This T cell receptor beta chain was identified during a study of identical twins. This clonotype turned up a few times. Its antigen is currently unknown. Each CDR3 protein gets one entry after TCRdb re-called the 5' RACE reads with MiXCR. Counted here are 690,000 or so distinct CDR3 sequences, around 8.3% occurring once; the ten biggest clones make up roughly 0.97%. Broader study findings: There were fewer insertions in abundant cord blood beta clonotypes, but memory repertoires showed no such pattern.

This CDR3 has 11 amino acids. V was pared by 6 bases and J by 8 bases, with 10 bases between. Germline V lookup: CDR1 MDHEN, CDR2 SYDVKM. These same data were also listed under a study on yellow fever vaccine responses in identical twins.

Sequencing was done on a sample of PBMCs. This clonotype was sampled from a woman aged 18-29 years in good health. V usage is TRBV28 and J usage is TRBJ1-1; D is uncertain. CDR3 sequence (DNA): TGTGCCAGCAGGGGAAGATCCGAAGCTTTCTTT. This encodes CASRGRSEAFF.